The 14 T cell receptor beta chains below all came from one sample that was sequenced in a study of shared clonotypes between healthy human individuals. CD8 cells classed as naive were CD45RO-negative and positively selected for CCR7, excluding terminally differentiated effector memory CD45RA+ cells. Libraries were prepared by immunoSEQ multiplex PCR; TCRdb keeps only in-frame clonotypes and omits some of them. The profile shows under 1 million clones, nearly 95% of them singletons. Source material: naive CD8+ T cells sorted from blood. These TCRs come from a man aged 25-45 years in good health.

This clone was observed a handful of times. The chain combines TRBV10-3 with TRBJ1-3; no definite D call. Germline CDR1 is ENHRY and CDR2 is SYGVKD. There are 13 residues in the CDR3. The ends were cut back, 3 bases at V and 9 bases at J, with 12 bases in the middle. The CDR3 bases are TGTGCCATCAGTGACTTAGGGAATCGCACCATATATTTT. It specifies CAISDLGNRTIYF.

The table lists this clone with a few counts. The V and J genes are TRBV27 and TRBJ2-2; the D gene is possibly TRBD2 (5 bases). V was shortened by 6 bases and J by 3 bases, with 20 bases between the two germline ends. The germline gives CDR1 MNHEY, CDR2 SMNVEV (reference sequence). This CDR3 contains 17 residues. The CDR3 loop is CASSLVGRGRYTGELFF. The CDR3 nucleotides read TGTGCCAGCAGCCTAGTCGGTCGCGGGCGATACACCGGGGAGCTGTTTTTT.

Turning to this clone: Other DNA sequences in the sample encode the same CDR3. The J gene is TRBJ2-7, the V gene TRBV19, with TRBD2 matching over 14 bases. This CDR3 has 14 residues. The V segment lost 8 bases and the J segment 1 base; nucleotides outside the gene matches: 1. CDR1 is LNHDA, CDR2 SQIVND, per germline (reference sequence). DNA of the CDR3: TGTGCCAGTGGACTAGCGGGAGGTTCCTACGAGCAGTACTTC. It translates to CASGLAGGSYEQYF.

This chain joins TRBV10-3 and TRBJ2-7; 12 bases align to TRBD2. The CDR3 length is 17 residues. In germline, CDR1 is ENHRY, CDR2 SYGVKD. Trimming took 7 bases from V and 0 from J; bases not matched to a gene: 10. As DNA, the CDR3 is TGTGCCATCAAAACTAGCGGGAGGTCCGGGAGCTCCTACGAGCAGTACTTC. Amino acids: CAIKTSGRSGSSYEQYF.

The rearrangement joins TRBV7-9 to TRBJ1-4; D is unclear. CDR1 is SEHNR and CDR2 is FQNEAQ in the germline V gene (reference sequence). V was clipped by 5 bases and J by 3 bases, with 13 bases between them. The CDR3 is 15 amino acids. CDR3 bases: TGTGCCAGCAGCCCCGGCAGTGGACCTAATGAAAAACTGTTTTTT. This codes for CASSPGSGPNEKLFF.

This clone was detected a few times. V and J are TRBV7-8 and TRBJ2-3; 7 bases agree with TRBD1. The CDR3 runs to 17 residues. Germline V CDR1 and CDR2: SGHVS, FQNEAQ. Trimming took 4 bases from V and 3 from J; bases not matched to a gene: 13. The CDR3 region has the DNA TGTGCCAGCAGCTCAGGTCGACCGGGACAGACGACAGATACGCAGTATTTT. It translates to CASSSGRPGQTTDTQYF.

This chain connects TRBV9 to TRBJ1-4; D is undetermined. This CDR3 region has 13 residues. Germline-derived CDR1 and CDR2 are SGDLS and YYNGEE. V lost 3 bases and J 8 bases, leaving 11 bases between the germline ends. The DNA for the CDR3 is TGTGCCAGCAGCGACTCCCGGGAGGAAAAACTGTTTTTT. Encoded protein: CASSDSREEKLFF.

This chain connects TRBV14 to TRBJ2-7; D uncertain. The germline CDR1 and CDR2 sequences are SGHDN and FVKESK. This CDR3 spans 14 amino acids. V was pared by 0 bases and J by 6 bases, with 12 bases between. The CDR3: CASSQEDSPFEQYF. Written as DNA, the CDR3 is TGTGCCAGCAGCCAAGAAGACTCCCCCTTCGAGCAGTACTTC.

This rearrangement joins TRBV16 to TRBJ2-1, with 8 bases aligning to TRBD2. The CDR3 is 16 amino acids. J gave up 6 bases and V 0 bases, and 7 bases lay outside the gene matches. CDR1 and CDR2 (germline): KGHSY, FQNENV. Here the CDR3 reads CASSQSLREVFNEQFF. The DNA for the CDR3 is TGTGCCAGCAGCCAATCTTTGCGGGAGGTGTTCAATGAGCAGTTCTTC.

The V call is TRBV13, the J call TRBJ2-1; tentative D call: TRBD2 (6 bases). The germline V gene has CDR1 PRHDT and CDR2 FYEKMQ (reference sequence). V lost 0 bases, J lost 0 bases, and 6 bases lay in between. The CDR3 spans 15 residues. The CDR3 DNA follows: TGTGCCAGCAGCTTAGGGGGAGGCTCCTACAATGAGCAGTTCTTC. It specifies CASSLGGGSYNEQFF.

The chain links TRBV29-1 to TRBJ2-2, with TRBD2 as a possible D gene (5 bases). Trimming took 1 base from V and 2 from J, leaving 14 bases between them. There are 16 residues in the CDR3. CDR1 is SQVTM, CDR2 ANQGSEA, per germline. The CDR3 loop is CSVEVRGAANTGELFF. As DNA, the CDR3 is TGCAGCGTTGAAGTTCGGGGAGCCGCTAACACCGGGGAGCTGTTTTTT.

The chain links TRBV5-8 to TRBJ1-2; the D is unclear. The germline V gene encodes CDR1 SGHTS and CDR2 YDEGEE. This CDR3 is 13 amino acids long. V lost 0 bases to trimming and J lost 6 bases, with 9 bases between them. CDR3 in amino acids: CASSLGATNGYTF. CDR3 DNA: TGTGCCAGCAGCTTGGGGGCCACTAATGGCTACACCTTC.

The chain is built from TRBV7-2 and TRBJ2-7; tentatively, D is TRBD2 (6 bases). V dropped 3 bases and J dropped 0 bases, with 18 bases sitting between them. The V gene's germline CDR1 is SGHTA and CDR2 FQGNSA. There are 17 residues in the CDR3. The CDR3 DNA reads as TGTGCCAGCAGCTTGGAAGGAGGAGGGTGGAACTCCTACGAGCAGTACTTC. Its translation is CASSLEGGGWNSYEQYF.

The chain is built from TRBV7-9 and TRBJ2-1; 7 bases align to TRBD2. The CDR3 extends over 14 amino acids. V lost 3 bases, J lost 8 bases, and 7 bases stayed unmatched. The germline gives CDR1 SEHNR, CDR2 FQNEAQ (reference sequence). Written as DNA, the CDR3 is TGTGCCAGCAGCTTGGGCGGGAGCGGACATGAGCAGTTCTTC. Amino acids: CASSLGGSGHEQFF. The full variable domain, its missing parts supplied by reference TRBV7-9 and TRBJ2-1, is DTGVSQNPRHKITKRGQNVTFRCDPISEHNRLYWYRQTLGQGPEFLTYFQNEAQLEKSRLLSDRFSAERPKGSFSTLEIQRTEQGDSAMYLCASSLGGSGHEQFFGPGTRLTVL.